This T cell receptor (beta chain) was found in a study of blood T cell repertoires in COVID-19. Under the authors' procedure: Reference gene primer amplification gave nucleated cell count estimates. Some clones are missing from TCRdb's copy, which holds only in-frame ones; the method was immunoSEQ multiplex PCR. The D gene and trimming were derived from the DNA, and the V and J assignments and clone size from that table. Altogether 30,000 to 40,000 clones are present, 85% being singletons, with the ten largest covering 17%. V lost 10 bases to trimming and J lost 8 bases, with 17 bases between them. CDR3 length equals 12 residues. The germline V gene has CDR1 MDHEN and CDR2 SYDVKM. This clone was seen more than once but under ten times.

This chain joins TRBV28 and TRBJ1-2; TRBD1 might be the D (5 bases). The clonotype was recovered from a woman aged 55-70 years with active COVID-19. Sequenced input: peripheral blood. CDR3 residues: CAINTGPPGYTF. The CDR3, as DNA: TGTGCCATTAACACAGGTCCCCCCGGCTACACCTTC.